This T cell receptor beta chain was recovered during a study of blood T cell repertoires in COVID-19. Study context: Acute and convalescent COVID-19 samples came from the United States, Italy and Spain.

Original data processing: Amplified reference gene primers provided the basis for estimating nucleated cell counts. Here immunoSEQ multiplex PCR was the method, and the copy in TCRdb shows in-frame clones only, minus some. V and J calls and clone size follow that table, whereas D and trimming were derived from the DNA. The data contain tens of thousands of clones, 88% of them singletons. Per germline, CDR1 SGHVS and CDR2 FQNEAQ. The CDR3 runs to 14 residues. V was trimmed by 1 base and J by 1 base, leaving 6 bases between them. The source is a man aged 45-65 years with acute or convalescent COVID-19. Sequencing was performed on peripheral blood. This chain uses TRBV7-8 with TRBJ2-3; the D gene is possibly TRBD1 (6 bases). The CDR3 sequence: CASSLGQGTDTQYF. CDR3 bases: TGTGCCAGCAGCTTAGGACAGGGCACAGATACGCAGTATTTT. The entire variable domain, with the rest obtained from reference TRBV7-8 and TRBJ2-3, is as follows: GAGVSQSPRYKVAKRGQDVALRCDPISGHVSLFWYQQALGQGPEFLTYFQNEAQLDKSGLPSDRFFAERPEGSVSTLKIQRTQQEDSAVYLCASSLGQGTDTQYFGPGTRLTVL.